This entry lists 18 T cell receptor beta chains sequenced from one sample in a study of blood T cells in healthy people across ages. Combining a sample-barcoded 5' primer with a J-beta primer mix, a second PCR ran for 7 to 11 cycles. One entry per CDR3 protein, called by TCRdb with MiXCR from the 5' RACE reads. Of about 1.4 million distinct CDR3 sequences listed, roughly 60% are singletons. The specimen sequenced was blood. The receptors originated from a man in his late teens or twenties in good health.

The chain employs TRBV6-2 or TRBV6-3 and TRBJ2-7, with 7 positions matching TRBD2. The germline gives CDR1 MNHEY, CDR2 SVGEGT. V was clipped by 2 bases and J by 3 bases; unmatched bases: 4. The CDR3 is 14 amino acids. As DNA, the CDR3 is TGTGCCAGCAGTTACCTCGGGAGGATCTACGAGCAGTACTTC. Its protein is CASSYLGRIYEQYF.

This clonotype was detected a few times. The CDR3 DNA follows: TGCGCCAGCAGCTTTCCGACTAGCGGAAGCTCCTACAATGAGCAGTTCTTC. Translated, it gives CASSFPTSGSSYNEQFF. The gene calls are TRBV5-1 and TRBJ2-1; 9 nucleotides align to TRBD2. Trimming cost V 2 bases and J 0 bases; bases outside gene matches: 6. The CDR3 spans 17 residues. Germline assignment: CDR1 SGHRS and CDR2 YFSETQ.

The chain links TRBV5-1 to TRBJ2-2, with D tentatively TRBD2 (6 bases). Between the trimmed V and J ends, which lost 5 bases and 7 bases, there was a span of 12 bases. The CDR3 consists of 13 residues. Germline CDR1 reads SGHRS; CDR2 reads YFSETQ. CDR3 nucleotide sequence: TGCGCCAGCAGTTGGGACTCTCTCGGGGAGCTGTTTTTT. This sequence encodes CASSWDSLGELFF.

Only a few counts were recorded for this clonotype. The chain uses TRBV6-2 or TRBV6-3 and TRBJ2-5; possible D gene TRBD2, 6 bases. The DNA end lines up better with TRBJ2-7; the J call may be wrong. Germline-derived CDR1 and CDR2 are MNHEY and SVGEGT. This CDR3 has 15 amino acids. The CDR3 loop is CASSLTGLKTYEQYF. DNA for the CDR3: TGTGCCAGCAGTCTCACGGGACTCAAGACGTACGAGCAGTACTTC.

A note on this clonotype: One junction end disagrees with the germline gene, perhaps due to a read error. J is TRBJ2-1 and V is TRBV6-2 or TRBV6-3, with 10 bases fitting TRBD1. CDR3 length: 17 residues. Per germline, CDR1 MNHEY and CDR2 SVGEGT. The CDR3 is CASSYPGQGSSYNEQFF. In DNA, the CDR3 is TGCGCCAGCAGTTACCCGGGACAGGGGAGCTCCTACAATGAGCAGTTCTTC.

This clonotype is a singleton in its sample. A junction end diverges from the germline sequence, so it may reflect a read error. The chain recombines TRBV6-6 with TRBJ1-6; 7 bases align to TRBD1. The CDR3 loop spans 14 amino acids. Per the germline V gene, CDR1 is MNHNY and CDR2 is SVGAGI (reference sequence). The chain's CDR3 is CASSLQGNNSPPHF. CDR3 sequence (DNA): TGTGCCAGCAGCCTACAGGGGAATAATTCACCCCCCCACTTT.

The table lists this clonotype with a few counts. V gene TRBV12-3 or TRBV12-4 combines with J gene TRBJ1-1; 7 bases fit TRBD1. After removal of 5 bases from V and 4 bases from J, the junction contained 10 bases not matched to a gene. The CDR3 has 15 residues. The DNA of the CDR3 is TGTGCCAGCAGTCTCCTTAGGGGGCGAAGCACTGAAGCTTTCTTT. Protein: CASSLLRGRSTEAFF.

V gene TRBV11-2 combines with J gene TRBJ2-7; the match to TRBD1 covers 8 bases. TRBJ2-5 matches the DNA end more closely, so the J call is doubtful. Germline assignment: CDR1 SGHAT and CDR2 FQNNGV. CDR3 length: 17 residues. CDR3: CASSLAYSAGGLETQYF. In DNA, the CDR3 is TGTGCCAGCAGCTTAGCGTATTCGGCAGGGGGCCTGGAGACCCAGTACTTC.

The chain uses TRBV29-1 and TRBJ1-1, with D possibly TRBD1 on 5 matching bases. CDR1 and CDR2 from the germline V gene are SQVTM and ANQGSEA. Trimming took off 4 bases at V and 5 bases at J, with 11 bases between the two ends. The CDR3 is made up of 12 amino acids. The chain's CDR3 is CSVGDSGTEAFF. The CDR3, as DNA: TGCAGCGTTGGGGATTCAGGGACTGAAGCTTTCTTT.

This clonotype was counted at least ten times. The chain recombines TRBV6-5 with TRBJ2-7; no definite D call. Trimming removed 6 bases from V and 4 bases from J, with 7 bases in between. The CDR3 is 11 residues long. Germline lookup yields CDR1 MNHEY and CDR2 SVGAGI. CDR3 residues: CASRYNYEQYF. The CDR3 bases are TGTGCCAGCAGATACAATTACGAGCAGTACTTC.

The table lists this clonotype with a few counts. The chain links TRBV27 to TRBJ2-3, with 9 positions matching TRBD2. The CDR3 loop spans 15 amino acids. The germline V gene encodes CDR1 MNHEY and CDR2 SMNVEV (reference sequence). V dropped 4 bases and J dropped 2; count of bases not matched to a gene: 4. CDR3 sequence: CASSSGLAITDTQYF. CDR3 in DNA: TGTGCCAGCAGTTCCGGACTAGCGATCACAGATACGCAGTATTTT.

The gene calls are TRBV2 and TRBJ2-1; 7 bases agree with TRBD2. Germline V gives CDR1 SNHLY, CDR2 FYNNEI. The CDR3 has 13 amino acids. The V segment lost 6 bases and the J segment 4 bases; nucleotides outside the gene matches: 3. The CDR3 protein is CASRLADYNEQFF. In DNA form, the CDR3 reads TGTGCCAGCAGGCTAGCGGATTACAATGAGCAGTTCTTC.

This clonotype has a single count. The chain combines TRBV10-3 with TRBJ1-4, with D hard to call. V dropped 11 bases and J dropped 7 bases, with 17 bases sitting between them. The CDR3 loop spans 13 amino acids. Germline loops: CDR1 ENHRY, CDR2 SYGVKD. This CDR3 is CASEAGVGEKLFF. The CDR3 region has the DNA TGTGCCTCCGAGGCCGGGGTTGGTGAAAAACTGTTTTTT.

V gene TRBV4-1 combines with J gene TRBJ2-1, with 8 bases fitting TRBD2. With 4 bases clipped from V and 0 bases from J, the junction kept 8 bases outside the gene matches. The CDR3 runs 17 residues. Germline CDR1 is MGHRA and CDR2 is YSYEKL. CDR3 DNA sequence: TGCGCCAGCAGCCCCACCGGGCGGGGGGCCTCCTACAATGAGCAGTTCTTC. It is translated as CASSPTGRGASYNEQFF.

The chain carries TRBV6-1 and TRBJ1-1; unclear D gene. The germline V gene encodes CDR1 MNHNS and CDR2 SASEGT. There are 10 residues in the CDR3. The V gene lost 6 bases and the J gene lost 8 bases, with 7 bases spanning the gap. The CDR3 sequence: CASSRLEAFF. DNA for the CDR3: TGTGCCAGCAGCCGATTGGAAGCTTTCTTT.

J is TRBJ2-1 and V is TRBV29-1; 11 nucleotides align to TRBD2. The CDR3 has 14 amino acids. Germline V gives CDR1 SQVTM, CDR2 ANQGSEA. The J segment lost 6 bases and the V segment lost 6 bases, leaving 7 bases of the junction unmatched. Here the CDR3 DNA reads TGCAGCGTGAAGGGACTAGCGGCCTTCAATGAGCAGTTCTTC. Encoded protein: CSVKGLAAFNEQFF.

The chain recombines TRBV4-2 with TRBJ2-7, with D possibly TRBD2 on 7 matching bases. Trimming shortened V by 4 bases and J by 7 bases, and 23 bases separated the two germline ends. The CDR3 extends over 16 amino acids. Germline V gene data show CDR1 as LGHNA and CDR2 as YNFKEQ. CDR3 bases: TGTGCCAGCAGCCGAGGGGGGGCTAGGACCTACAATGAGCAGTACTTC. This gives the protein CASSRGGARTYNEQYF.

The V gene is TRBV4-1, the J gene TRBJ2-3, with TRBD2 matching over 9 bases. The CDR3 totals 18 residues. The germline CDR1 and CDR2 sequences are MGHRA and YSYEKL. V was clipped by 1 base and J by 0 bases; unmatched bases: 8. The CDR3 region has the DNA TGCGCCAGCAGCCAAGGTTTAGCGGGAGTCCAGAGCACAGATACGCAGTATTTT. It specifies CASSQGLAGVQSTDTQYF.